This TCR beta chain was observed in a study of blood T cell repertoires in COVID-19 (dated by TCRdb to 2018 to 2020). In the study overall: Samples from collaborators originated in the United States, Italy and Spain and spanned both the acute and convalescent phases of COVID-19. The prospective study material was composed of cDNA or gDNA derived from T cells, B-cell-depleted T cells, or PBMCs. Deeply sampled blood TCRbeta repertoires from subjects exposed to, actively infected with, or recovered from COVID-19 were included in the dataset. A freely available public database, intended as a resource for researchers studying the immune response to SARS-CoV-2, is where the repertoires were released. The samples were drawn from two sources: the first 160 participants of the ongoing ImmuneRACE study, and 950 to 1,500 subjects contributed by 6 global collaborators. The sample metadata nearly always contained a de-identified subject ID, COVID-19 status, age in years and sex. Where available, HLA class I and class II types were taken from metadata supplied by the sample provider and were not determined by assay-based typing.

In the prospective study, participants were 18 to 89 years old, resided in about two dozen geographic areas of the United States, and were enrolled through a virtual design. In the prospective study, cohorts were assigned on the basis of participant-reported clinical history obtained from a screening survey and a study questionnaire. Recovered participants in ImmuneRACE Cohort 3 were defined as having two consecutive negative NP/OP PCR tests, clearance from a healthcare professional, or resolution of symptoms. Mobile phlebotomists in the prospective study collected whole blood, serum and a nasopharyngeal or oropharyngeal swab from every participant. Additional blood draws and questionnaires over an approximately 2-month period could optionally be provided by prospective study participants. Before DNA extraction, prospective study blood samples were shipped either frozen or at room temperature.

Inclusive of the bounding cysteine and phenylalanine, the CDR3 is 15 residues long. Here the CDR3 DNA is all that survives: 45 bases in frame from base 1. Between the V and J ends, shortened by 5 bases and 5 bases respectively, the junction contains 18 bases. CDR1 MDHEN and CDR2 SYDVKM were looked up in the germline V gene. Note on this clone: The clone's antigen remains unknown. There are no base qualities to consult, and no much larger clone falls within one base.

General conclusions and limits of the study: The quantity of clinical and demographic metadata differed by source and by participant and was supplied without curation.

The immunoSEQ Assay, a bias-controlled multiplex PCR, was used to amplify TCRbeta CDR3 regions from genomic DNA. As for the original processing: Within the assay, amplification of reference gene primers was used to estimate how many nucleated cells each sample contained. To quantify the absolute abundance of each unique TCRbeta CDR3 rearrangement, sequence reads were collapsed and filtered. For each sample, productive Simpson clonality was calculated by taking the square root of Simpson's diversity index across productive rearrangements. What TCRdb holds here is the immuneACCESS table cut down to in-frame rearrangements. Part of the clones is not present; checked against another copy, under half of the missing clones reflect an unresolved V gene, and the others are unexplained. V, J and clone size derive from that table, while D and trimming were established from the DNA sequence. The sample table holds some 270,000 clones, of which roughly 89% were seen once. The ten largest clones capture 1.7% of the sample.

The TCR originated in a woman in her thirties or forties who had recovered from COVID-19. The sequenced material came from PBMCs or T cells enriched from blood (not recorded which). The chain couples TRBV28 to TRBJ1-1, with a tentative D gene TRBD1 over 5 matching bases. The sequenced DNA is TGTGCCAGCAGTCCCCGTTGGGGCGGAGGGACTGAAGCTTTCTTT. It specifies CASSPRWGGGTEAFF.